This T cell receptor beta chain was identified in a study of Ad26.COV2.S vaccination and SARS-CoV-2 variants. Study at large: It was the COV1001 Ad26.COV2.S trial arm that included the donor. Intramuscular Ad26.COV2.S at 5x10^10 or 1x10^11 viral particles.

Germline CDR1 is LGHDT and CDR2 is YNNKEL (reference sequence). CDR3 length equals 13 residues. V shed 0 bases and J shed 6 bases, with 6 bases lying between them. As for this clone: This sample includes further DNA sequences coding for the same CDR3.

Treatment indicated: roughly 19 received Ad26.COV2.S at low or high dose, single or two shots; 5 received placebo; per-sample allocation not given. All samples were drawn on day 63, counting from the first vaccine or placebo injection. An Ad26 vector carrying the Wuhan-strain SARS-CoV-2 spike served as the vaccine. Some clones are missing from TCRdb's copy, which holds only in-frame ones; the method was immunoSEQ multiplex PCR. The top ten clones hold almost 7.5% of a sample with about 400,000 clones, around 82% of them seen once. The receptor comes from a person between 18 and 65 years old who received the Ad26.COV2.S COVID-19 vaccine or a placebo. Material: peripheral blood, obtained in a trial of Ad26.COV2.S vaccine versus placebo. V gene TRBV3-1 (or the pseudogene TRBV3-2) combines with J gene TRBJ1-5; D remains ambiguous. CDR3 protein: CASSQEGGQPQHF. CDR3 DNA sequence: TGTGCCAGCAGCCAAGAAGGTGGTCAGCCCCAGCATTTT.